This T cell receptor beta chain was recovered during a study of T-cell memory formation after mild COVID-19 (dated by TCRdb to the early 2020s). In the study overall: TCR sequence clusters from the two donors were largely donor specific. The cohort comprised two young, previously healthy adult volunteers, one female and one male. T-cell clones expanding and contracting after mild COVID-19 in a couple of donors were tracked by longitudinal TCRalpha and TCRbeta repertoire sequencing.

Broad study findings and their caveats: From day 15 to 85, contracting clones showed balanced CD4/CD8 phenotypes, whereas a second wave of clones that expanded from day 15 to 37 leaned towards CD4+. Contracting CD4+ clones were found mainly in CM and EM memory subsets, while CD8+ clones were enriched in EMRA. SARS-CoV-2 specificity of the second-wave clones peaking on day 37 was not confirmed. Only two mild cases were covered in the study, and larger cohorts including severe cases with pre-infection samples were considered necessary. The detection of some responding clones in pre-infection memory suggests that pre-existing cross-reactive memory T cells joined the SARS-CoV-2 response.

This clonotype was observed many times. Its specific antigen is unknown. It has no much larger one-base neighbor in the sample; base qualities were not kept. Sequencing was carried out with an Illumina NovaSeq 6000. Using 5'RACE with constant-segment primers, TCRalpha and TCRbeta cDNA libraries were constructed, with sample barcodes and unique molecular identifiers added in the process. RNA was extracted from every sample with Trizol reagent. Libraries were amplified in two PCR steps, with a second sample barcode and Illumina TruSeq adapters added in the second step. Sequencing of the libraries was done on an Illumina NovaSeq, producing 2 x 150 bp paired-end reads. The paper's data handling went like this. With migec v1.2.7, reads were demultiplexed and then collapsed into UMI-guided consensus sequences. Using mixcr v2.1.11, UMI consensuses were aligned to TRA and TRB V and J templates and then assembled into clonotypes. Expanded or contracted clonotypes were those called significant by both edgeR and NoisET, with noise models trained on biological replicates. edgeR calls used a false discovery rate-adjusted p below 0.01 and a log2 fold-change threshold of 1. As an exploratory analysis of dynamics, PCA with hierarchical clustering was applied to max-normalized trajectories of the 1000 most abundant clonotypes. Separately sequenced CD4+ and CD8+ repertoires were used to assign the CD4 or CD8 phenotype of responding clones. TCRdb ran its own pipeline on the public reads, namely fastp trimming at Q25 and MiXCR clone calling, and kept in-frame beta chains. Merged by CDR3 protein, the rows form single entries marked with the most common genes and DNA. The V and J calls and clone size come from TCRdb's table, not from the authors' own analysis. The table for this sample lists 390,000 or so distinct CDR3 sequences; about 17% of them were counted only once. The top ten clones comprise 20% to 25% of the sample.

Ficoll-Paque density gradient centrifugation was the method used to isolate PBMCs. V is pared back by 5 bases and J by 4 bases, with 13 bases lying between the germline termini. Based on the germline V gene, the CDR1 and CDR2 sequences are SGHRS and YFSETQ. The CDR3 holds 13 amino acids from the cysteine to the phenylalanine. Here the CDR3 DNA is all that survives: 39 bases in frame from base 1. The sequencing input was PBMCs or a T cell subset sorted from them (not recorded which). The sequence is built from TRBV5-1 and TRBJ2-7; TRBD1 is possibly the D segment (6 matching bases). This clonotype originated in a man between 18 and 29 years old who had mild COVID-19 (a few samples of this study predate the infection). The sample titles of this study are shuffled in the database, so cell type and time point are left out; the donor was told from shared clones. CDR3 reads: CASSRTVSYEQYF. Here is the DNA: TGCGCCAGCAGTCGGACAGTTTCATACGAGCAGTACTTC.